The rows below give T cell receptor beta chains drawn from one sample of a study of blood T cell repertoires in COVID-19. TCRdb's copy holds only in-frame clones and misses some; the assay was immunoSEQ multiplex PCR. The table shows some 300,000 clones, with approximately 80% occurring only once. Sequencing was carried out using peripheral blood. The source of these receptors is a woman in her forties or fifties with active or convalescent COVID-19. Each CDR3 is given with its conserved first and last residue. Fields, in order: V gene, J gene, clone size, D gene, CDR3 DNA, CDR3 protein. The D gene is left open where the match is weak. Rows may omit the clone size; those that give it use once, few, many or a size class.

>TRBV7-2|TRBJ2-3|-|-
TGTGCCAGCAGCTTTCGCGGTAGCACAGATACGCAGTATTTT
CASSFRGSTDTQYF
>TRBV6-6|TRBJ1-5|few|-
TGTGCCAGCAGCGAAAGTCAGGTCAATCAGCCCCAGCATTTT
CASSESQVNQPQHF
>TRBV3-1/TRBV3-2|TRBJ2-7|-|TRBD1
TGTGCCAGCAGTCGTACAGGGGGCGATTACGAGCAGTACTTC
CASSRTGGDYEQYF
>TRBV29-1|TRBJ2-1|-|TRBD1
TGCAGCGTGAGGGGACAGTACTCCTACAATGAGCAGTTCTTC
CSVRGQYSYNEQFF
>TRBV27|TRBJ1-2|-|TRBD1
TGTGCCAGCAGCCGACAGGGGTCAGGAGGAGGCTACACCTTC
CASSRQGSGGGYTF
>TRBV5-4|TRBJ1-1|-|-
TGTGCCAGCAGCCCAGAGACAAGGGCAGGGTGGGCTGAAGCTTTCTTT
CASSPETRAGWAEAFF
>TRBV19|TRBJ2-7|once|TRBD1
TGTGCCAGTAGGGGGGGACAGGGAATCGCCTACGAGCAGTACTTC
CASRGGQGIAYEQYF
>TRBV6-6|TRBJ1-3|-|TRBD1
TGTGCCAGCACTCGAAGGTTATCCGGGACAGCTGGAAACACCATATATTTT
CASTRRLSGTAGNTIYF
>TRBV15|TRBJ1-5|-|TRBD1
TGTGCCACCAGCAGTCCCGACAGGGCACTGTACAATCAGCCCCAGCATTTT
CATSSPDRALYNQPQHF
>TRBV11-2|TRBJ2-2|-|TRBD2
TGTGCCAGCAGCCCTCGACCACTAGCGGGAGTTACCGGGGAGCTGTTTTTT
CASSPRPLAGVTGELFF
>TRBV7-9|TRBJ1-2|-|-
TGTGCCAGCAGCTCGCAGAGGGAAACAGTCTATGGCTACACCTTC
CASSSQRETVYGYTF
>TRBV27|TRBJ1-1|-|-
TGTGCCAGCAGGCACAGGACGGGAGGGGTGATGAACACTGAAGCTTTCTTT
CASRHRTGGVMNTEAFF
>TRBV5-1|TRBJ1-1|once|-
TGCGCCAGCAGCTACAGGGAACGGGACACTGAAGCTTTCTTT
CASSYRERDTEAFF
>TRBV18|TRBJ2-2|-|-
TGTGCCAGCTCACCACCGGGGAAGGGAGGATCGAACACCGGGGAGCTGTTTTTT
CASSPPGKGGSNTGELFF
>TRBV28|TRBJ2-7|-|-
TGTGCCAGCAGTTTGAACATGGGAACTAGCGAACGGACAGGGTACGAGCAGTACTTC
CASSLNMGTSERTGYEQYF
>TRBV20-1|TRBJ2-1|-|-
TGCAGTGCTAGTTTTAGCTCCTACAATGAGCAGTTCTTC
CSASFSSYNEQFF
>TRBV5-1|TRBJ2-1|-|-
TGCGCCAGCAACTCTGCCGGGGGGCCGGAGCAGTTCTTC
CASNSAGGPEQFF
>TRBV4-2|TRBJ2-1|-|-
TGTGCCAGCAGCCATTCGGGGGTCAGCTCCTACAATGAGCAGTTCTTC
CASSHSGVSSYNEQFF
>TRBV28|TRBJ1-2|-|TRBD1
TGTGCCAGCAGCCCCCGGGACAGGGGGACGGTCTACACCTTC
CASSPRDRGTVYTF
>TRBV10-1|TRBJ1-5|-|-
TGCGCCAGCAAGACAGGACCCCAGCATTTT
CASKTGPQHF
>TRBV28|TRBJ2-7|-|TRBD1
TGTGCCAGCAGCCTCGGGACAGTCTCCTACGAGCAGTACTTC
CASSLGTVSYEQYF
>TRBV27|TRBJ2-7|few|TRBD2
TGTGCCAGCAGGGCTAGCGGGACCCCCTACGAGCAGTACTTC
CASRASGTPYEQYF
>TRBV19|TRBJ1-5|-|-
TGTGCCAGTAGTACCCACTACCCTGGCAATCAGCCCCAGCATTTT
CASSTHYPGNQPQHF
>TRBV2|TRBJ2-2|-|TRBD2
TGTGCCAGCAGGGACAGCTCCGGACTAGCGGGAGACGGGGAGCTGTTTTTT
CASRDSSGLAGDGELFF
>TRBV7-9|TRBJ1-2|-|-
TGTGCCAGCAGCCCCGGACAGTTCGTTGGTAATGGCTACACCTTC
CASSPGQFVGNGYTF
>TRBV2|TRBJ1-3|-|-
TGTGCCAGCAGTGTTGGGGCCAACTCTGGAAACACCATATATTTT
CASSVGANSGNTIYF
>TRBV16|TRBJ1-5|-|-
TGTGCCAGCAGCCCGGCGGGGAGCCCCTGGCCCCAGCATTTT
CASSPAGSPWPQHF
>TRBV5-6|TRBJ1-6|-|-
TGTGCCAGCAGCGGGCTCCAGACCGATAGCTCCTATAATTCACCCCTCCACTTT
CASSGLQTDSSYNSPLHF
>TRBV18|TRBJ1-4|-|-
TGTGCCAGCTCACCTCTCGCGAGAGGGCCAACTAATGAAAAACTGTTTTTT
CASSPLARGPTNEKLFF
>TRBV28|TRBJ1-2|-|TRBD1
TGTGCCAGCAGACCTACGACAGGGGTCAGGGGGCAGTATGGCTACACCTTC
CASRPTTGVRGQYGYTF
>TRBV5-1|TRBJ2-3|-|TRBD2
TGCGCCAGCAGCTTGGCTAGCGGGAGCTACACAGATACGCAGTATTTT
CASSLASGSYTDTQYF
>TRBV14|TRBJ1-1|-|-
TGTGCCAGCAGCCAAGAAGTAGGGGGCACTGAAGCTTTCTTT
CASSQEVGGTEAFF
>TRBV28|TRBJ1-1|-|-
TGTGCCAGCAGTGGCCGGGGTGGGAACACTGAAGCTTTCTTT
CASSGRGGNTEAFF
>TRBV28|TRBJ1-2|-|-
TGTGCCAGCAGTTTATTAGGGGATGGCTACACCTTC
CASSLLGDGYTF
>TRBV7-8|TRBJ1-4|-|-
TGTGCCAGCAGCTTATTTAGGGAGCAAGAAAAACTGTTTTTT
CASSLFREQEKLFF
>TRBV5-1|TRBJ2-7|-|TRBD2
TGCGCCAGCAGGGTTGGGGCCACCCCGGGACTAGCGGGAGCGGACGAGCAGTACTTC
CASRVGATPGLAGADEQYF
>TRBV28|TRBJ1-2|-|-
TGTGCCAGCAGTTTCGGGAGGGTGGGGAACTATGGCTACACCTTC
CASSFGRVGNYGYTF
>TRBV11-1|TRBJ2-7|-|TRBD2
TGTGCCAGCAGCTCGGGGACTAGCCGTCGTCGCGAGCAGTACTTC
CASSSGTSRRREQYF
>TRBV4-1|TRBJ2-7|-|-
TGCGCCAGCAGCCAAGGTCGACGGGCAGGGCCTTCCTACGAGCAGTACTTC
CASSQGRRAGPSYEQYF
>TRBV5-4|TRBJ1-1|-|-
TGTGCCAGCAGCTCCACAATGAACACTGAAGCTTTCTTT
CASSSTMNTEAFF
>TRBV7-9|TRBJ2-7|-|-
TGTGCCAGCAGCTTTGAGAAAGTCCCGCAGTACTTC
CASSFEKVPQYF
>TRBV14|TRBJ2-2|-|-
TGTGCCAGCAGCCAACAGGGGCTAAAGACCGGGGAGCTGTTTTTT
CASSQQGLKTGELFF
>TRBV6-5|TRBJ1-2|-|TRBD1
TGTGCCTCTCAAACACAGGGGGGGACTAACTATGGCTACACCTTC
CASQTQGGTNYGYTF
>TRBV3-1/TRBV3-2|TRBJ2-1|-|-
TGTGCCAGCAGCCCATTCCCGAGAACTTTCTATGAGCAGTTCTTC
CASSPFPRTFYEQFF
>TRBV7-8|TRBJ2-3|-|-
TGTGCCTGCCAGGGGCTGCGGGTCACAGATACGCAGTATTTT
CACQGLRVTDTQYF
>TRBV23-1|TRBJ1-5|-|-
TGCGCCAGCAGTCAATCTAAGGGGCGCGAAAGCCCTGGCAATCAGCCCCAGCATTTT
CASSQSKGRESPGNQPQHF
>TRBV3-1/TRBV3-2|TRBJ2-7|-|TRBD1
TGTGCCAGCAGCCGGACAGGGGGCGAGCAGTACTTC
CASSRTGGEQYF
>TRBV19|TRBJ2-3|-|-
TGTGCCAGTAGGCCTGGGGGGTTGGGAGATACGCAGTATTTT
CASRPGGLGDTQYF
>TRBV6-1|TRBJ1-1|-|TRBD1
TGTGCCAGCAGTGAAGGGTCTTTCAGGGGGCCTGGGACTGAAGCTTTCTTT
CASSEGSFRGPGTEAFF
>TRBV11-3|TRBJ2-7|-|-
TGTGCCAGCAGCTCGGCAACGGGACTCGGGGAGCAGTACTTC
CASSSATGLGEQYF
>TRBV21-1|TRBJ2-7|-|-
TGTGCCAGCAGCAAATACCTAGCGGGAGAGCCCTACGAGCAGTACTTC
CASSKYLAGEPYEQYF
>TRBV5-1|TRBJ1-6|-|-
TGCGCCAGCAGGCCCCCAGGGTCTGGAGACTCACCCCTCCACTTT
CASRPPGSGDSPLHF